The next 21 T cell receptor beta chains were all read from a single sample in a study of shared T cell receptors in the human thymus. Some clones are missing from TCRdb's copy, which holds only in-frame ones; the method was immunoSEQ multiplex PCR. The sample records approximately 580,000 clones, 75% to 80% being singletons. This sample also belongs to another study, concerning human thymus T cells.

Sequenced: thymocytes. Every receptor here comes from a boy less than two years old with a congenital heart defect.

The rearrangement joins TRBV27 to TRBJ2-1, with 9 bases identical to TRBD2. The CDR3 loop spans 16 amino acids. Germline V CDR1 and CDR2: MNHEY, SMNVEV (reference sequence). Losses at the gene ends were 8 bases for V and 4 bases for J; bases not matched to a gene: 12. CDR3 amino acids: CASSLFSGGLYNEQFF. The CDR3 DNA sequence: TGTGCCAGCTCCCTTTTTAGCGGGGGCCTTTACAATGAGCAGTTCTTC.

This rearrangement joins TRBV7-9 to TRBJ1-4; TRBD1 might be the D (5 bases). The V gene lost 1 base and the J gene lost 5 bases, with 14 bases spanning the gap. The CDR3 covers 16 residues. In germline, CDR1 is SEHNR, CDR2 FQNEAQ (reference sequence). CDR3 amino acids: CASSLGSGGSNEKLFF. CDR3 coding DNA: TGTGCCAGCAGCTTAGGGAGCGGGGGGTCAAATGAAAAACTGTTTTTT.

V gene TRBV27 combines with J gene TRBJ2-3; 9 nucleotides match TRBD2. This CDR3 contains 16 residues. The V gene's germline CDR1 is MNHEY and CDR2 SMNVEV (reference sequence). The trim removed 6 bases at V and 0 bases at J, leaving 7 bases unmatched. The CDR3 DNA follows: TGTGCCAGCAGATGTACCCTAGCGGGAAGCACAGATACGCAGTATTTT. Translation: CASRCTLAGSTDTQYF.

This clone was seen a single time. This chain uses TRBV28 with TRBJ1-5; maybe TRBD1 (6 bases). With 5 bases removed from V and 0 bases from J, the gap between germline ends came to 11 bases. Germline CDR1 MDHEN, CDR2 SYDVKM. The CDR3 covers 15 residues. In DNA form, the CDR3 reads TGTGCCAGCAGTCCGTTAGGGGGTAGCAATCAGCCCCAGCATTTT. Protein product: CASSPLGGSNQPQHF.

This clone was detected a few times. The rearrangement uses TRBV27 and TRBJ2-1; 11 bases fit TRBD2. The CDR3 is 16 amino acids. The germline CDR1 and CDR2 sequences are MNHEY and SMNVEV (reference sequence). Trimming at V came to 7 bases and at J to 4 bases, leaving 9 bases not matched to a gene. Here the CDR3 reads CASKKGTSGDYNEQFF. The CDR3, as DNA: TGTGCCAGCAAAAAAGGGACTAGCGGTGATTACAATGAGCAGTTCTTC.

The chain carries TRBV25-1 and TRBJ1-1; TRBD1 matches at 7 bases. The length of the CDR3 is 15 residues. The V and J ends lost 5 bases and 5 bases, in that order; junction bases with no gene match: 11. CDR1 is MGHDK, CDR2 SYGVNS, per germline. The DNA of the CDR3 is TGTGCCAGCAGTACCACGACAGGGAGAGGGACTGAAGCTTTCTTT. Translation: CASSTTTGRGTEAFF.

The chain uses TRBV5-1 and TRBJ2-1; D is perhaps TRBD2 (5 bases). The germline V gene encodes CDR1 SGHRS and CDR2 YFSETQ. This CDR3 is 15 amino acids long. Trimming stripped 2 bases from V and 4 bases from J, with 13 bases between. The CDR3 region has the DNA TGCGCCAGCAGCTTTAGCGTTCATGGTTACAATGAGCAGTTCTTC. This encodes CASSFSVHGYNEQFF.

This clone was detected a few times. The V gene is TRBV7-9, the J gene TRBJ2-2, with D possibly being TRBD1 (6 bases). Trimming shortened V by 1 base and J by 6 bases, and 15 bases separated the two germline ends. CDR1 is SEHNR, CDR2 FQNEAQ, per germline (reference sequence). This CDR3 comprises 16 residues. The CDR3 region has the DNA TGTGCCAGCAGCTTAGGGGTCAGGGGATGCGCCGGGGAGCTGTTTTTT. Encoded protein: CASSLGVRGCAGELFF.

J is TRBJ2-7 and V is TRBV7-6; D remains unclear. Germline-derived CDR1 and CDR2 are SGHVS and FNYEAQ. The CDR3 totals 15 residues. Trimming took off 2 bases at V and 0 bases at J, with 11 bases between the two ends. The CDR3 is CASSLNDFPSYEQYF. Written as DNA, the CDR3 is TGTGCCAGCAGCTTAAATGACTTCCCCTCCTACGAGCAGTACTTC. The full variable domain, its missing parts supplied by reference TRBV7-6 and TRBJ2-7, is GAGVSQSPRYKVTKRGQDVALRCDPISGHVSLYWYRQALGQGPEFLTYFNYEAQQDKSGLPNDRFSAERPEGSISTLTIQRTEQRDSAMYRCASSLNDFPSYEQYFGPGTRLTVT.

The chain combines TRBV12-2 with TRBJ2-7; no DNA check was done on the table's D call, TRBD2. TRBV12-2 is a pseudogene locus. The CDR3 has 16 residues. The CDR3 spells CASRLGRAGRTYEQYF. CDR3 DNA sequence: TGTGCAAGTCGCTTAGGTCGGGCGGGAAGAACCTACGAGCAGTACTTC.

The DNA of the CDR3 is TGTGCCTGGAGTGCCCGACAGGGGGCTGGCCTAGCGGGAGGGTGGAGGGATCGGGATACGCAGTATTTT. Translated, it gives CAWSARQGAGLAGGWRDRDTQYF. The chain combines TRBV30 with TRBJ2-3, with 12 bases matching TRBD2. CDR3 length equals 23 residues. The trim removed 1 base at V and 6 bases at J, leaving 29 bases unmatched. The germline gives CDR1 GTSNPN, CDR2 SVGIG (reference sequence).

Only one count was recorded for this clone. The chain is built from TRBV25-1 and TRBJ2-1; D might be TRBD1 (6 bases). Germline lookup yields CDR1 MGHDK and CDR2 SYGVNS. This CDR3 has 17 amino acids. V was cut by 1 base and J by 4 bases, with 17 bases left in between. The CDR3 reads CASSECTGQGSYNEQFF. CDR3 in DNA: TGTGCCAGCAGTGAATGCACAGGGCAGGGGTCTTACAATGAGCAGTTCTTC. The full variable domain, rest sourced from reference TRBV25-1 and TRBJ2-1, is EADIYQTPRYLVIGTGKKITLECSQTMGHDKMYWYQQDPGMELHLIHYSYGVNSTEKGDLSSESTVSRIRTEHFPLTLESARPSHTSQYLCASSECTGQGSYNEQFFGPGTRLTVL.

This clone came up a few times. The rearrangement links TRBV28 to TRBJ2-5; 7 bases fit TRBD1. The germline V gene encodes CDR1 MDHEN and CDR2 SYDVKM. The length of the CDR3 is 15 residues. Trimming cost V 5 bases and J 4 bases; bases outside gene matches: 10. This CDR3 is CASSTTDRVGETQYF. CDR3 DNA: TGTGCCAGCAGTACAACCGACAGGGTTGGAGAGACCCAGTACTTC.

This sequence joins TRBV5-6 and TRBJ2-7; 10 bases match TRBD2. Trimming cost V 3 bases and J 6 bases; bases outside gene matches: 18. CDR3 size: 18 residues. CDR1 is SGHDT and CDR2 is YYEEEE in the germline V gene. CDR3 sequence reads: CASSSQGLAGEKPGEQYF. The CDR3 coding sequence is TGTGCCAGCAGCTCTCAAGGTCTAGCGGGAGAAAAACCAGGCGAGCAGTACTTC.

V usage is TRBV21-1 and J usage is TRBJ2-7; the D call of TRBD1 is as the table states it, not checked on the DNA. TRBV21-1 is described as a pseudogene. The CDR3 spans 15 residues. The DNA of the CDR3 is TGTGCCAGCAGCACAAGACAGATTATCCCCTACGAGCAGTACTTC. Translation: CASSTRQIIPYEQYF.

The chain carries TRBV25-1 and TRBJ2-7; TRBD1 matches 9 bases. CDR3 length equals 14 residues. J was trimmed by 3 bases and V by 4 bases; bases with no gene match: 4. The V gene's germline CDR1 is MGHDK and CDR2 SYGVNS. CDR3 nucleotide sequence: TGTGCCAGCAGTGTGGGGACAGGGCACTACGAGCAGTACTTC. This encodes CASSVGTGHYEQYF.

J is TRBJ1-1 and V is TRBV4-3; D gene ambiguous. CDR1 and CDR2 from the germline V gene are LGHNA and YSLEER. The CDR3 is made up of 15 amino acids. The germline V and J ends were trimmed by 4 bases and 6 bases, with 18 bases remaining between them. CDR3 coding DNA: TGCGCCAGCAGCCTATACACCGGGGTAACCGCTGAAGCTTTCTTT. Translation gives CASSLYTGVTAEAFF.

In nucleotides, the CDR3 is TGCAGCGTTGAAAGGGATTGGGACTGCGGTTCACCCCTCCACTTT. Amino acids: CSVERDWDCGSPLHF. V gene TRBV29-1 combines with J gene TRBJ1-6; D is possibly TRBD1 (5 bases). The CDR3 covers 15 residues. The V end lost 2 bases, the J end lost 9 bases, and 17 bases lay between the germline ends. Germline V lookup: CDR1 SQVTM, CDR2 ANQGSEA.

The genes are TRBV7-9 and TRBJ1-1; D gene unclear. Germline V CDR1 and CDR2: SEHNR, FQNEAQ (reference sequence). Trimming shortened V by 3 bases and J by 0 bases, and 17 bases separated the two germline ends. CDR3 length: 17 residues. The CDR3 DNA is TGTGCCAGCAGCTTTCCCGACCGGAGGTTAGTGAACACTGAAGCTTTCTTT. This codes for CASSFPDRRLVNTEAFF.

V gene TRBV5-4 combines with J gene TRBJ2-1; a weak D match, TRBD2 (6 bases). The germline CDR1 and CDR2 sequences are SGHNT and YYREEE (reference sequence). Trimming shortened V by 7 bases and J by 6 bases, and 20 bases separated the two germline ends. The CDR3 spans 15 residues. The CDR3 DNA sequence: TGTGCCAGCCGCCGGGACCTAGCGCCCCTCAATGAGCAGTTCTTC. Amino acids: CASRRDLAPLNEQFF.

The gene calls are TRBV2 and TRBJ2-7; the D gene is possibly TRBD1 (5 bases). The V end lost 6 bases, the J end lost 0 bases, and 18 bases lay between the germline ends. Per germline, CDR1 SNHLY and CDR2 FYNNEI. The CDR3 loop spans 16 amino acids. This CDR3 is CASSDRVGAISYEQYF. The CDR3 bases are TGTGCCAGCAGCGACCGGGTAGGGGCTATCTCCTACGAGCAGTACTTC.